This T cell receptor beta chain was recorded in a study of shared T cell receptors in the human thymus. The CDR3 loop spans 15 amino acids. The germline V gene has CDR1 SGHVT and CDR2 SQSDAQ. V was clipped by 5 bases and J by 4 bases, with 17 bases between them. Here immunoSEQ multiplex PCR was the method, and the copy in TCRdb shows in-frame clones only, minus some. There are tens of thousands of clones in the sample; 90% to 95% occur only once, and around 0.033% lies in the top ten. The chain couples TRBV7-4 to TRBJ1-1, with D uncertain. Sequenced input: thymocytes. The TCR was taken from a human donor. CDR3 sequence (DNA): TGTGCCAGCAGCCCGAAGGTCGATCGGGGCACTGAAGCTTTCTTT. Translated, it gives CASSPKVDRGTEAFF. Using reference TRBV7-4 and TRBJ1-1 for the parts outside the CDR3, the full variable domain is GAGVSQSPRYKVAKRGRDVALRCDSISGHVTLYWYRQTLGQGSEVLTYSQSDAQRDKSGRPSGRFSAERPERSVSTLKIQRTEQGDSAVYLCASSPKVDRGTEAFFGQGTRLTVV.